Listed here are 23 T cell receptor beta chains from one sample, sequenced in a study of chemoradiotherapy in HPV16-positive cancers. Only in-frame clones appear in the TCRdb table, and some are missing; sequencing was by immunoSEQ multiplex PCR. The table lists approximately 35,000 clones, roughly 90% of them singletons. Source: blood, taken from a patient who underwent chemoradiotherapy. The origin of the receptors is a human donor with HPV-associated anogenital cancer.

This CDR3 is CASSDEWRSYGYTF. CDR3 sequence (DNA): TGTGCCAGCAGCGATGAGTGGAGAAGCTATGGCTACACCTTC. This rearrangement joins TRBV6-5 to TRBJ1-2; no firm D call. Germline V gene data show CDR1 as MNHEY and CDR2 as SVGAGI. The CDR3 spans 14 residues. V lost 6 bases and J 4 bases, leaving 15 bases between the germline ends.

This sequence joins TRBV11-2 and TRBJ2-1, with a possible D match to TRBD1 (6 bases). Germline V gene sequence: CDR1 SGHAT, CDR2 FQNNGV. V was clipped by 3 bases and J by 5 bases, with 17 bases between them. The CDR3 covers 16 residues. CDR3 protein: CASSFRTDRLNNEQFF. CDR3 in DNA: TGTGCCAGCAGCTTTCGGACAGACCGTTTGAACAATGAGCAGTTCTTC.

The chain has TRBV5-4 and TRBJ2-5; D possibly uses TRBD1 or TRBD2 (5 bases each). V lost 7 bases and J 4 bases, leaving 17 bases between the germline ends. This CDR3 is 14 amino acids long. CDR1 SGHNT and CDR2 YYREEE come from the germline V gene (reference sequence). CDR3 loop: CASGPTRGAETQYF. Written as DNA, the CDR3 is TGTGCCAGCGGCCCCACTAGGGGCGCAGAGACCCAGTACTTC.

The chain carries TRBV4-2 and TRBJ1-1; D may be TRBD1 (5 bases). CDR3 size: 13 residues. Trimming left V 1 base short and J 6 bases short, with 9 bases between. Germline lookup yields CDR1 LGHNA and CDR2 YNFKEQ. CDR3 in DNA: TGTGCCAGCAGCCAAGTTCTAGGGGCTGAAGCTTTCTTT. It codes for CASSQVLGAEAFF.

The genes are TRBV5-5 and TRBJ2-1, with D maybe TRBD1 (6 bases). The V end lost 4 bases, the J end lost 10 bases, and 18 bases lay between the germline ends. The germline V gene encodes CDR1 SGHKS and CDR2 YYEKEE (reference sequence). The CDR3 has 14 amino acids. For the CDR3, the DNA is TGTGCCAGCAGCCAACTTAAACAGGGTGGGGAGCAGTTCTTC. As protein: CASSQLKQGGEQFF.

The chain has TRBV5-1 and TRBJ2-2, with 8 bases that match TRBD1. With 4 bases clipped from V and 3 bases from J, the junction kept 5 bases outside the gene matches. There are 15 residues in the CDR3. In germline, CDR1 is SGHRS, CDR2 YFSETQ. The CDR3 DNA sequence: TGCGCCAGCAGCGATCGGACAGGGTACACCGGGGAGCTGTTTTTT. Translating it yields CASSDRTGYTGELFF.

The chain recombines TRBV7-2 with TRBJ1-2; D is possibly TRBD1 (6 bases). This CDR3 region has 15 residues. Germline V gene lookup returns CDR1 SGHTA and CDR2 FQGNSA. V lost 7 bases, J lost 6 bases, and 21 bases lay in between. The CDR3 loop is CASKVPLQGSNGYTF. CDR3 nucleotide sequence: TGTGCCAGCAAAGTCCCCCTCCAGGGGTCGAATGGCTACACCTTC.

The rearrangement uses TRBV11-2 and TRBJ1-1, with D unclear. The V and J ends lost 5 bases and 1 base respectively, with 2 bases between them. This CDR3 is built from 11 residues. Per the germline V gene, CDR1 is SGHAT and CDR2 is FQNNGV. The CDR3 is CASSRNTEAFF. CDR3 coding DNA: TGTGCCAGCAGCCGGAACACTGAAGCTTTCTTT.

This clone was found once. Relative to the germline gene, one junction end is altered; a read error may explain this. This chain joins TRBV30 and TRBJ2-7, with D perhaps matching TRBD1 (6 bases). This CDR3 has 14 amino acids. From germline, CDR1 is GTSNPN and CDR2 SVGIG (reference sequence). The CDR3 DNA follows: TGTGCCTGGAGTCCCGGGCTTGGCGGCGACAGGACAGACTTC. It encodes CAWSPGLGGDRTDF.

V is TRBV5-1 and J is TRBJ1-6; D is possibly TRBD1 (6 bases). Trimming removed 4 bases at V and 8 bases at J, with 13 bases between. CDR1 SGHRS and CDR2 YFSETQ come from the germline V gene. The CDR3 spans 14 residues. DNA of the CDR3: TGCGCCAGCAGCAAGGACAGTAGGGATTCACCCCTCCACTTT. This encodes CASSKDSRDSPLHF.

The rearrangement uses TRBV2 and TRBJ2-7, with D perhaps TRBD1 (6 bases). The ends were cut back, 0 bases at V and 3 bases at J, with 9 bases in the middle. The CDR3 runs to 14 residues. Per the germline V gene, CDR1 is SNHLY and CDR2 is FYNNEI. The CDR3, as DNA: TGTGCCAGCAGTGAAGCGGGACACCGCTACGAGCAGTACTTC. Translated, it gives CASSEAGHRYEQYF.

A remark on this clone: One end of the junction is discordant with germline, which a read error may explain. This chain uses TRBV6-1 with TRBJ1-2, with D uncertain. The CDR3 contains 18 residues. In germline, CDR1 is MNHNS, CDR2 SASEGT. CDR3 in DNA: TGTGCCAGCAGTGACCCCCCCCCTTTTTTTTTCGGTAGATATGGATACACCTTC. It translates to CASSDPPPFFFGRYGYTF.

The chain links TRBV6-1 to TRBJ2-3, with a weak D call TRBD1 (5 bases). Germline loops: CDR1 MNHNS, CDR2 SASEGT. The CDR3 is 16 amino acids. Trimming took off 0 bases at V and 2 bases at J, with 12 bases between the two ends. The CDR3 here is CASSEAKGPPTDTQYF. CDR3 DNA: TGTGCCAGCAGTGAAGCGAAGGGGCCCCCCACAGATACGCAGTATTTT.

The chain links TRBV11-2 to TRBJ2-3; the D gene is possibly TRBD2 (5 bases). CDR3 length: 15 residues. Between the trimmed V and J ends, which lost 3 bases and 0 bases, there was a span of 10 bases. The germline V gene has CDR1 SGHAT and CDR2 FQNNGV. The CDR3 nucleotides are TGTGCCAGCAGCTTTAACCGGGGTAGCACAGATACGCAGTATTTT. Translated: CASSFNRGSTDTQYF.

This chain uses TRBV9 with TRBJ1-5; a weak D match, TRBD1 (6 bases). CDR1 SGDLS and CDR2 YYNGEE come from the germline V gene. The CDR3 has 13 residues. V was clipped by 3 bases and J by 5 bases, with 9 bases between them. The CDR3 bases are TGTGCCAGCAGCGAGGGGGGGTATCAGCCCCAGCATTTT. Its protein is CASSEGGYQPQHF.

J is TRBJ2-1 and V is TRBV9; D is unclear. The CDR3 totals 15 residues. V was shortened by 0 bases and J by 1 base, with 8 bases between the two germline ends. Germline loops: CDR1 SGDLS, CDR2 YYNGEE. The CDR3 DNA reads as TGTGCCAGCAGCGTAGGAGTTGATTCCTACAATGAGCAGTTCTTC. Translating it yields CASSVGVDSYNEQFF.

The V call is TRBV2, the J call TRBJ2-5; no definite D call. Germline CDR1 SNHLY, CDR2 FYNNEI. Trimming stripped 6 bases from V and 4 bases from J, with 15 bases between. The CDR3 is 14 residues long. The CDR3 spells CASSADNGRETQYF. In nucleotides, the CDR3 is TGTGCCAGCAGCGCCGACAACGGTAGAGAGACCCAGTACTTC. Using reference TRBV2 and TRBJ2-5 for the parts outside the CDR3, the full variable domain is EPEVTQTPSHQVTQMGQEVILRCVPISNHLYFYWYRQILGQKVEFLVSFYNNEISEKSEIFDDQFSVERPDGSNFTLKIRSTKLEDSAMYFCASSADNGRETQYFGPGTRLLVL.

This chain joins TRBV30 and TRBJ2-7; 8 nucleotides align to TRBD1. With V trimmed by 7 bases and J by 4 bases, 3 bases remained unmatched. Germline assignment: CDR1 GTSNPN and CDR2 SVGIG (reference sequence). This CDR3 spans 11 amino acids. CDR3 bases: TGTGCCTTTACAGGGGGTTACGAGCAGTACTTC. It specifies CAFTGGYEQYF.

The rearrangement links TRBV30 to TRBJ1-6; 7 bases match TRBD1. The CDR3 sequence is 15 residues long. CDR1 and CDR2 from the germline V gene are GTSNPN and SVGIG (reference sequence). With V trimmed by 2 bases and J by 6 bases, 7 bases remained unmatched. CDR3 residues: CAWSIITGANSPLHF. CDR3 DNA sequence: TGTGCCTGGAGTATTATTACAGGGGCTAATTCACCCCTCCACTTT. Full variable domain (missing parts from reference TRBV30 and TRBJ1-6): SQTIHQWPATLVQPVGSPLSLECTVEGTSNPNLYWYRQAAGRGLQLLFYSVGIGQISSEVPQNLSASRPQDRQFILSSKKLLLSDSGFYLCAWSIITGANSPLHFGNGTRLTVT.

The chain uses TRBV4-1 and TRBJ2-6; the D gene is possibly TRBD2 (7 bases). V dropped 0 bases and J dropped 5 bases, with 23 bases sitting between them. This CDR3 has 20 amino acids. Germline assignment: CDR1 MGHRA and CDR2 YSYEKL. CDR3 residues: CASSQDLNVEGGWWANVLTF. The CDR3 nucleotides are TGCGCCAGCAGCCAAGATCTAAATGTGGAGGGGGGGTGGTGGGCCAACGTCCTGACTTTC.

The chain joins TRBV11-1 to TRBJ1-1, with D unclear. The germline V gene encodes CDR1 SGHAT and CDR2 FQDESV (reference sequence). V was clipped by 1 base and J by 1 base, with 10 bases between them. The CDR3 covers 15 residues. The CDR3 protein is CASSLEGLANTEAFF. CDR3 in DNA: TGTGCCAGCAGCTTAGAAGGGTTAGCGAACACTGAAGCTTTCTTT.

This clone was counted only a few times. This chain connects TRBV5-6 to TRBJ1-6; TRBD1 matches 9 bases. The CDR3 covers 15 residues. The V and J ends lost 0 bases and 13 bases, in that order; junction bases with no gene match: 8. Germline V gene sequence: CDR1 SGHDT, CDR2 YYEEEE. CDR3 amino acids: CASSLAGTGSLPLHF. The CDR3 DNA follows: TGTGCCAGCAGCTTGGCGGGGACAGGGTCTCTTCCCCTCCACTTT.

This chain connects TRBV30 to TRBJ2-5; maybe TRBD1 (5 bases). The germline gives CDR1 GTSNPN, CDR2 SVGIG (reference sequence). The CDR3 is 14 residues long. Between the trimmed V and J ends, which lost 0 bases and 2 bases, there was a span of 10 bases. The CDR3 sequence: CAWSVWGGQETQYF. CDR3 coding DNA: TGTGCCTGGAGTGTATGGGGCGGACAAGAGACCCAGTACTTC.